The 7 T cell receptor beta chains reported below all come from one sample, sequenced in a study of cytomegalovirus exposure and HLA in healthy donors. Libraries were prepared by immunoSEQ multiplex PCR; TCRdb keeps only in-frame clonotypes and omits some of them. Counted here are 150,000 to 200,000 clones, about nine tenths occurring once; the ten biggest clones make up less than 3.5%. Material: PBMCs. These receptors came from a man aged 18 to 29 in good health and CMV-seropositive.

V gene TRBV4-3 combines with J gene TRBJ2-7, with 13 bases matching TRBD2. With 4 bases clipped from V and 5 bases from J, the junction kept 20 bases outside the gene matches. Germline-derived CDR1 and CDR2 are LGHNA and YSLEER. The CDR3 runs to 20 residues. The CDR3 bases are TGCGCCAGCAGCCGAGATCGATTACTGACTAGCGGGGGGCCAGCGGACGAGCAGTACTTC. The encoded protein is CASSRDRLLTSGGPADEQYF.

The CDR3 DNA follows: TGTGCCACCAGCAGAGATAGGGGAAGTAGGAATCAGCCCCAGCATTTT. The encoded protein is CATSRDRGSRNQPQHF. J is TRBJ1-5 and V is TRBV15; TRBD1 is a possible D gene (5 bases). This CDR3 region has 16 residues. Trimming pared 0 bases from V and 4 bases from J, leaving 13 bases between. Germline assignment: CDR1 LNHNV and CDR2 YYDKDF (reference sequence). Filled out from reference TRBV15 and TRBJ1-5, the complete variable domain reads DAMVIQNPRYQVTQFGKPVTLSCSQTLNHNVMYWYQQKSSQAPKLLFHYYDKDFNNEADTPDNFQSRRPNTSFCFLDIRSPGLGDTAMYLCATSRDRGSRNQPQHFGDGTRLSIL.

The table lists this clone with a few counts. The V and J genes are TRBV7-9 and TRBJ2-1; TRBD2 aligns across 14 bases. The germline CDR1 and CDR2 sequences are SEHNR and FQNEAQ (reference sequence). The junction had 12 bases not matched to a gene; V was cut back by 5 bases and J by 6 bases. There are 18 residues in the CDR3. This CDR3 is CASSHSGTSGSSLNEQFF. DNA of the CDR3: TGTGCCAGCAGCCATAGCGGGACTAGCGGGAGTTCACTCAATGAGCAGTTCTTC.

This clone was seen once. In DNA form, the CDR3 reads TGCGCCAGCAGCTCGAGTAGCTCCTATAATTCACCCCTCCACTTT. Its protein is CASSSSSSYNSPLHF. The chain uses TRBV5-1 and TRBJ1-6; D is ambiguous. Germline values: CDR1 SGHRS, CDR2 YFSETQ. CDR3 size: 15 residues. The V and J ends lost 3 bases and 0 bases respectively, with 7 bases between them. The variable domain in full, with the rest retrieved from reference TRBV5-1 and TRBJ1-6, is KAGVTQTPRYLIKTRGQQVTLSCSPISGHRSVSWYQQTPGQGLQFLFEYFSETQRNKGNFPGRFSGRQFSNSRSEMNVSTLELGDSALYLCASSSSSSYNSPLHFGNGTRLTVT.

V gene TRBV20-1 combines with J gene TRBJ1-5; no clear D gene. Germline V gives CDR1 DFQATT, CDR2 SNEGSKA (reference sequence). The CDR3 consists of 10 residues. The CDR3 loop is CSPLREPQHF. The DNA of the CDR3 is TGCAGCCCCTTGAGAGAGCCCCAGCATTTT.

The rearrangement joins TRBV10-2 to TRBJ2-1, with TRBD1 as a possible D gene (6 bases). Trimming left V 5 bases short and J 8 bases short, with 13 bases between. From germline, CDR1 is WSHSY and CDR2 SAAADI. This CDR3 has 13 amino acids. The CDR3 reads CASSHTGSDEQFF. CDR3 sequence (DNA): TGCGCCAGCAGTCATACAGGGAGCGATGAGCAGTTCTTC.

The chain uses TRBV19 and TRBJ1-2; 10 bases fit TRBD1. The CDR3 sequence is 18 residues long. After removal of 8 bases from V and 4 bases from J, the junction contained 19 bases not matched to a gene. Per the germline V gene, CDR1 is LNHDA and CDR2 is SQIVND (reference sequence). The CDR3: CASRSRRQGAVPSYGYTF. CDR3 sequence (DNA): TGTGCCAGTCGTTCGCGGCGACAGGGGGCAGTCCCAAGCTATGGCTACACCTTC.